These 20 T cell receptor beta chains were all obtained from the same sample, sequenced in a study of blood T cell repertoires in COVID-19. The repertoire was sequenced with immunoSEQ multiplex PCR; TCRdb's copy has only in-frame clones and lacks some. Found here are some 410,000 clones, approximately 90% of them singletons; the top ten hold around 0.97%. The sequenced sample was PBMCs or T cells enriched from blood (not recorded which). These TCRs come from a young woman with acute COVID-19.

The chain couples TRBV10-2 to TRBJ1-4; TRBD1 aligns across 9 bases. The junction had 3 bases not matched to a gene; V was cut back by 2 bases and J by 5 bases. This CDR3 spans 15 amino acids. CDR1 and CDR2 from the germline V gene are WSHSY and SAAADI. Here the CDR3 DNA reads TGCGCCAGCAGTGAGGGGGACAGGGCAAATGAAAAACTGTTTTTT. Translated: CASSEGDRANEKLFF.

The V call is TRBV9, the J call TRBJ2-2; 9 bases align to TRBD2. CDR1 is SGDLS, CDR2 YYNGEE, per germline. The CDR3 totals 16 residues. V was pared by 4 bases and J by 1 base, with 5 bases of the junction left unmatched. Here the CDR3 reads CASSSPSGVNTGELFF. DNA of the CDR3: TGTGCCAGCAGCTCCCCTAGCGGGGTGAACACCGGGGAGCTGTTTTTT.

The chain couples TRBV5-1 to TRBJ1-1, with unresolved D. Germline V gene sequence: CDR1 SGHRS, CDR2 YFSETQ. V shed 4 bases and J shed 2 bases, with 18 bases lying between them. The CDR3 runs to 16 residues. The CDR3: CASSTRPRGLNTEAFF. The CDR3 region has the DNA TGCGCCAGCAGCACCAGACCCCGAGGCCTTAACACTGAAGCTTTCTTT.

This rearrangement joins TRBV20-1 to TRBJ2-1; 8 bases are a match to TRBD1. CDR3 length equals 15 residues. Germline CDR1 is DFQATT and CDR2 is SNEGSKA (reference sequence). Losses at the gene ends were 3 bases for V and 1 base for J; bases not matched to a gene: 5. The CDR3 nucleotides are TGCAGTGCTAGTGCGGGACAGGTATCCTACAATGAGCAGTTCTTC. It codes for CSASAGQVSYNEQFF.

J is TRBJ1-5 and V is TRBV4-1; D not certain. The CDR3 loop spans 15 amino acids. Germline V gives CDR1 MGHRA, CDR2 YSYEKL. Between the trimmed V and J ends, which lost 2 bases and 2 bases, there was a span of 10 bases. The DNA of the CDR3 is TGCGCCAGCAGCCAACCCGAGTTTGGCAATCAGCCCCAGCATTTT. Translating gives CASSQPEFGNQPQHF.

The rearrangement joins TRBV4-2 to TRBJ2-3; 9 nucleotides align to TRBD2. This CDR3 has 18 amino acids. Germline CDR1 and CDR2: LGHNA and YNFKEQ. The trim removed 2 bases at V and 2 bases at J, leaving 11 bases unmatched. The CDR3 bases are TGTGCCAGCAGCCAACCGGGACTAGCCCCTCGCAACACAGATACGCAGTATTTT. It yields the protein CASSQPGLAPRNTDTQYF.

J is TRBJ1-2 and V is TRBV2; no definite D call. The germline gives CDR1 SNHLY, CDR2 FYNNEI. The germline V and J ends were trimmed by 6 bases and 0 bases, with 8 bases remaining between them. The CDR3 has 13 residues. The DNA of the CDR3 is TGTGCCAGCAGCCGGGTCTCTAACTATGGCTACACCTTC. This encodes CASSRVSNYGYTF.

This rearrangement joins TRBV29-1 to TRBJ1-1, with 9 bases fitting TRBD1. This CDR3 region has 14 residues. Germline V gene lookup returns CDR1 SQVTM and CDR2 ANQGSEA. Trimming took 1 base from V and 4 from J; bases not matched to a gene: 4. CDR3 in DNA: TGCAGCGTTGAAGGGGACAGGGTGGGCACTGAAGCTTTCTTT. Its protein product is CSVEGDRVGTEAFF. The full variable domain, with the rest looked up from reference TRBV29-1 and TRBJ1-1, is SAVISQKPSRDICQRGTSLTIQCQVDSQVTMMFWYRQQPGQSLTLIATANQGSEATYESGFVIDKFPISRPNLTFSTLTVSNMSPEDSSIYLCSVEGDRVGTEAFFGQGTRLTVV.

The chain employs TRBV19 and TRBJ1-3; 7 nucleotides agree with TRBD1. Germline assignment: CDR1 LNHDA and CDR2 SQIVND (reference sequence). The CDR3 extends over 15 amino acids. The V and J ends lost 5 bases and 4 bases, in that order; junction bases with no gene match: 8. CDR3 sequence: CASSVPTGPGNTIYF. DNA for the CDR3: TGTGCCAGTAGTGTCCCGACAGGGCCAGGAAACACCATATATTTT. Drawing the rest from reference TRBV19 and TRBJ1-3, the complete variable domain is DGGITQSPKYLFRKEGQNVTLSCEQNLNHDAMYWYRQDPGQGLRLIYYSQIVNDFQKGDIAEGYSVSREKKESFPLTVTSAQKNPTAFYLCASSVPTGPGNTIYFGEGSWLTVV.

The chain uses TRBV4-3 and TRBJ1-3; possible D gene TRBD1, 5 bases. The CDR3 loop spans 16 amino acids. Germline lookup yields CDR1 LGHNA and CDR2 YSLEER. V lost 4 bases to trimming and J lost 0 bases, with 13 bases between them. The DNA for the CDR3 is TGCGCCAGCAGCCCAGGGCAGGTGAGCTCTGGAAACACCATATATTTT. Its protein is CASSPGQVSSGNTIYF.

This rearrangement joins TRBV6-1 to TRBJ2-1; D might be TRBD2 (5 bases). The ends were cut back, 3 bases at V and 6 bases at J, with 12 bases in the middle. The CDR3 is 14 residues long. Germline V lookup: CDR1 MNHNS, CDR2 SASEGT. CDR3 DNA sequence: TGTGCCAGCAGTGATTGGGCTAGCAGCAATGAGCAGTTCTTC. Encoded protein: CASSDWASSNEQFF.

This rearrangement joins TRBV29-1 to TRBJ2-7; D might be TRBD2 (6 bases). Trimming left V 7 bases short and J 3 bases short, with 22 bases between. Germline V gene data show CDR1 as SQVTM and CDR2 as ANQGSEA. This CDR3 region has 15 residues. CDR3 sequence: CSARTNPQGNYEQYF. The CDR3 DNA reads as TGCAGCGCTCGGACTAACCCTCAGGGTAACTACGAGCAGTACTTC.

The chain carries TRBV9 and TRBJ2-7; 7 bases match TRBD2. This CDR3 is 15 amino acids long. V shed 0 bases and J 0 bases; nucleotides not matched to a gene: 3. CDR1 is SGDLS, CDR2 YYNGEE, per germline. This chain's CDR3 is CASSVGAGDSYEQYF. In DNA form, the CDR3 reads TGTGCCAGCAGCGTAGGTGCGGGGGACTCCTACGAGCAGTACTTC. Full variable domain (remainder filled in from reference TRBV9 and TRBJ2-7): DSGVTQTPKHLITATGQRVTLRCSPRSGDLSVYWYQQSLDQGLQFLIQYYNGEERAKGNILERFSAQQFPDLHSELNLSSLELGDSALYFCASSVGAGDSYEQYFGPGTRLTVT.

The chain's CDR3 is CASSQGPFNQGLAADGYTF. The CDR3 nucleotides are TGCGCCAGCAGCCAAGGTCCCTTTAACCAGGGACTTGCGGCGGATGGCTACACCTTC. The chain links TRBV4-3 to TRBJ1-2; D perhaps matches TRBD1 (5 bases). This CDR3 is 19 amino acids long. Germline CDR1 is LGHNA and CDR2 is YSLEER. Trimming stripped 1 base from V and 6 bases from J, with 27 bases between.

The CDR3 region has the DNA TGTGCCAGCAGCCCTCGACGGATGACAGGGAATAACTATGGCTACACCTTC. Amino acid sequence: CASSPRRMTGNNYGYTF. The chain links TRBV9 to TRBJ1-2; TRBD1 aligns across 7 bases. The CDR3 consists of 17 residues. The V gene's germline CDR1 is SGDLS and CDR2 YYNGEE. V trimming: 4 bases; J trimming: 1 base; junction bases outside the gene matches: 13. Full variable domain (outside the CDR3, taken from reference TRBV9 and TRBJ1-2): DSGVTQTPKHLITATGQRVTLRCSPRSGDLSVYWYQQSLDQGLQFLIQYYNGEERAKGNILERFSAQQFPDLHSELNLSSLELGDSALYFCASSPRRMTGNNYGYTFGSGTRLTVV.

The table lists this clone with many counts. The CDR3 DNA is TGCGCCAGCAGCTCTTCGGGGGAGGGCTACGAGCAGTACTTC. This codes for CASSSSGEGYEQYF. The rearrangement links TRBV4-3 to TRBJ2-7; 7 bases match TRBD2. From germline, CDR1 is LGHNA and CDR2 YSLEER. V trimming: 5 bases; J trimming: 3 bases; junction bases outside the gene matches: 7. The CDR3 runs to 14 residues.

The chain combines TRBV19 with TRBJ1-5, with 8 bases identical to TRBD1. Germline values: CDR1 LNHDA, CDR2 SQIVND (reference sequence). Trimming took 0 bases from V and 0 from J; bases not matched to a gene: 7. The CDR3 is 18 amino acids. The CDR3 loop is CASSIDGTGSYSNQPQHF. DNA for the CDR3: TGTGCCAGTAGTATAGATGGGACAGGTTCATATAGCAATCAGCCCCAGCATTTT.

CDR3: CASSPRFGIGANYGYTF. Here the CDR3 DNA reads TGTGCCAGTAGTCCCAGGTTCGGGATCGGAGCTAACTATGGCTACACCTTC. This sequence joins TRBV19 and TRBJ1-2; D is unclear. This CDR3 comprises 17 residues. Germline V gene data show CDR1 as LNHDA and CDR2 as SQIVND (reference sequence). V lost 5 bases, J lost 0 bases, and 19 bases lay in between.

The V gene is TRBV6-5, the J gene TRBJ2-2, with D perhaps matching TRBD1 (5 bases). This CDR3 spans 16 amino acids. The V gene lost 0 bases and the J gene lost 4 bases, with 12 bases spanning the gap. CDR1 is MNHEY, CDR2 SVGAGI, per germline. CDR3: CASSYSSREVTGELFF. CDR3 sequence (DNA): TGTGCCAGCAGTTACTCGAGCAGGGAAGTCACCGGGGAGCTGTTTTTT.

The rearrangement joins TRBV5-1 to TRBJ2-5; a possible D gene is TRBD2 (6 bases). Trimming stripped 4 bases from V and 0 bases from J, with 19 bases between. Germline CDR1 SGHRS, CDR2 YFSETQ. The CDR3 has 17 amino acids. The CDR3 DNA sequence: TGCGCCAGCAGCGGAGGGACCGCCAACCCGTACCAAGAGACCCAGTACTTC. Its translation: CASSGGTANPYQETQYF. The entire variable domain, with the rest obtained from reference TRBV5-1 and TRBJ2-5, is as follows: KAGVTQTPRYLIKTRGQQVTLSCSPISGHRSVSWYQQTPGQGLQFLFEYFSETQRNKGNFPGRFSGRQFSNSRSEMNVSTLELGDSALYLCASSGGTANPYQETQYFGPGTRLLVL.